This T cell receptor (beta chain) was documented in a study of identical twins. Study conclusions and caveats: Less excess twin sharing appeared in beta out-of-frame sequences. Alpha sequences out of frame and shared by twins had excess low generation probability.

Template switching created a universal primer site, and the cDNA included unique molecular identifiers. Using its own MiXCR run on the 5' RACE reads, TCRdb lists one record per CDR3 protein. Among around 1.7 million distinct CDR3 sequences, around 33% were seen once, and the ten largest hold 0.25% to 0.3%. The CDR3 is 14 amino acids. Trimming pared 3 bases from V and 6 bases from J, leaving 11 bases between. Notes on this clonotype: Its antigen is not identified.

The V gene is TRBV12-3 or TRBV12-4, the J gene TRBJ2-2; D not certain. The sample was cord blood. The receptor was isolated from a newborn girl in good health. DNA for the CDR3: TGTGCCAGCAGTTTTCCGGGCAGACCCGGGGAGCTGTTTTTT. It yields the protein CASSFPGRPGELFF.